The present entry profiles one T cell receptor (beta chain) with its context. Its antigen specificity is not known. Base qualities are missing; no much larger clone stands one base away. This record comes from a study of CD4 T cell repertoires in COVID-19 (TCRdb year 2021). About the full investigation: To analyze cross-reactivity, the CFSE-low cells were expanded with IL-2 for approximately 10 days and then labeled again and restimulated with spike proteins from other coronaviruses. The study characterized naturally processed CD4+ T cell responses to SARS-CoV-2 spike and nucleoprotein in COVID-19-recovered individuals, using TCR Vbeta sequencing to assess clonal composition. In a few recovered individuals, the researchers analyzed the TCR Vbeta repertoire of SARS-CoV-2-reactive T cells at the subset level. Findings and caveats that apply to the study as a whole: Several of the most expanded SARS-CoV-2-reactive clonotypes were present in two or all three memory subsets, which suggests intraclonal diversification. Consistent with cross-reactivity, between roughly 7 and 27% of SARS-CoV-2 clonotypes also showed up in secondary cultures stimulated with SARS-CoV and/or HKU1 spike.

Libraries were built with the immunoSEQ multiplex PCR assay. The study's own analysis went as follows. Repertoire overlap between subsets was quantified using the Chao-Jaccard similarity index and counts of shared clonotypes. TCRdb mirrors the immuneACCESS table, restricted to in-frame sequences. Some clones are absent from its copies; in checked studies, under half trace to an unresolved V gene, and the reason for the others is unknown. The V and J calls and clone size were taken over from that table, and D and trimming were inferred from the DNA. Recorded for this sample are approximately 75,000 clones; about 83% of them occurred a single time. The ten largest clones add up to 0.45% to 0.6% of the sample. V was cut back by 2 bases and J by 6 bases, leaving a gap of 12 bases between them. The germline V gene encodes CDR1 SGHRS and CDR2 YFSETQ. The CDR3, from cysteine to phenylalanine, totals 14 residues. Solely the CDR3 DNA is kept, with 42 bases framed from the first base.

The time point label here, explained by the study, means: sample from a COVID-19-recovered individual after infection. Patients who had recovered from mild-to-severe COVID-19 served as donors. Memory T cell samples that were not cultured went straight to sequencing right after ex vivo isolation. CD4+ total memory, central memory, effector memory and circulating T follicular helper cells were isolated from peripheral blood mononuclear cells. This sample comprised CD4+ T cells from peripheral blood, obtained after recovery from COVID-19. This clonotype was sampled from a human donor who had COVID-19. This receptor chain uses TRBV5-1 and TRBJ2-1; too little of a D gene remains to name it. The nucleotides are TGCGCCAGCAGCTTCACCGGGCCCGGCAATGAGCAGTTCTTC. This is translated as CASSFTGPGNEQFF. Supplemented by the reference TRBV5-1 and TRBJ2-1 proteins around the CDR3, the complete variable domain is KAGVTQTPRYLIKTRGQQVTLSCSPISGHRSVSWYQQTPGQGLQFLFEYFSETQRNKGNFPGRFSGRQFSNSRSEMNVSTLELGDSALYLCASSFTGPGNEQFFGPGTRLTVL.